The 8 T cell receptor beta chains below all came from one sample that was sequenced in a study of post-analysis software for immune sequencing data. Built from TCR beta cDNA, the libraries had unique molecular identifiers in them. TCRdb independently ran MiXCR on the PCR reads; one entry per CDR3 protein. The sample has hundreds of thousands of distinct CDR3 sequences; 53% are singletons. Study conclusions and caveats: In patients, about five TRBV segments were more frequent than in controls, with TRBV5-6, TRBV5-1 and TRBV20-1 among them.

Their specific antigens are unknown. Sequencing was done on a sample of blood. These receptors were collected from a girl aged 10-17 years with multiple sclerosis.

This clonotype was counted a single time. The chain links TRBV13 to TRBJ2-5, with 7 bases lining up with TRBD2. With the DNA end fitting TRBJ2-4 better, the J assignment may be wrong. CDR1 PRHDT and CDR2 FYEKMQ come from the germline V gene (reference sequence). The CDR3 loop spans 13 amino acids. CDR3 nucleotide sequence: TGTGCCAGCAGCTCCGCCGGGGGGAGCATTCAGTACTTC. It is translated as CASSSAGGSIQYF.

The chain employs TRBV20-1 and TRBJ2-2; 7 positions agree with TRBD2. CDR3 length: 15 amino acids. Per the germline V gene, CDR1 is DFQATT and CDR2 is SNEGSKA (reference sequence). V was clipped by 3 bases and J by 4 bases; unmatched bases: 8. The CDR3 DNA reads TGCAGTGCTAGTCGGCTAGCGGTAGTCACCGGGGAGCTGTTTTTT. Translation: CSASRLAVVTGELFF.

This chain joins TRBV2 and TRBJ2-7; 13 nucleotides line up with TRBD2. The end of the DNA fits TRBJ2-5 better, so the J call may be wrong. CDR3 length: 16 residues. Germline V gives CDR1 SNHLY, CDR2 FYNNEI. The CDR3 region has the DNA TGTGCCAGCAGATCACTAGCGGGAGGGCGACAAGAGACCCAGTACTTC. Its translation: CASRSLAGGRQETQYF.

This chain joins TRBV29-1 and TRBJ2-5; TRBD2 matches 7 bases. The J segment lost 10 bases and the V segment lost 1 base, leaving 6 bases of the junction unmatched. This CDR3 is 12 amino acids long. Germline V CDR1 and CDR2: SQVTM, ANQGSEA. Here the CDR3 reads CSVEAPPGGQYF. The CDR3 coding sequence is TGCAGCGTTGAAGCACCACCGGGAGGCCAGTACTTC. The whole variable domain, filled in from reference TRBV29-1 and TRBJ2-5, reads SAVISQKPSRDICQRGTSLTIQCQVDSQVTMMFWYRQQPGQSLTLIATANQGSEATYESGFVIDKFPISRPNLTFSTLTVSNMSPEDSSIYLCSVEAPPGGQYFGPGTRLLVL.

The rearrangement links TRBV5-6 to TRBJ2-1; perhaps TRBD1 as D (5 bases). From germline, CDR1 is SGHDT and CDR2 YYEEEE. The CDR3 has 15 residues. The V end lost 4 bases, the J end lost 2 bases, and 13 bases lay between the germline ends. The CDR3 DNA follows: TGTGCCAGCAGCCTACTGACAGACCCCTACAATGAGCAGTTCTTC. Translated, it gives CASSLLTDPYNEQFF.

This clonotype was picked up a small number of times. The chain joins TRBV29-1 to TRBJ2-5; tentative D call: TRBD2 (6 bases). The CDR3 totals 13 residues. Germline V CDR1 and CDR2: SQVTM, ANQGSEA. Trimming removed 2 bases at V and 2 bases at J, with 9 bases between. The CDR3 DNA reads as TGCAGCGTTGAACATGGACTACAAGAGACCCAGTACTTC. Translating it yields CSVEHGLQETQYF. Complete variable domain (other parts from reference TRBV29-1 and TRBJ2-5): SAVISQKPSRDICQRGTSLTIQCQVDSQVTMMFWYRQQPGQSLTLIATANQGSEATYESGFVIDKFPISRPNLTFSTLTVSNMSPEDSSIYLCSVEHGLQETQYFGPGTRLLVL.

The chain couples TRBV20-1 to TRBJ1-1; 7 nucleotides line up with TRBD1. Germline CDR1 DFQATT, CDR2 SNEGSKA (reference sequence). Trimming cost V 3 bases and J 4 bases; bases outside gene matches: 8. CDR3 size: 14 residues. CDR3 in amino acids: CSASGKGAVTEAFF. CDR3 sequence (DNA): TGCAGTGCTAGTGGGAAGGGGGCGGTCACTGAAGCTTTCTTT.

This clonotype was observed a few times. The chain couples TRBV7-2 to TRBJ2-4, with TRBD1 identical over 9 bases. The CDR3 covers 17 residues. Germline CDR1 SGHTA, CDR2 FQGNSA. With 8 bases clipped from V and 1 base from J, the junction kept 12 bases outside the gene matches. The CDR3 is CASQDRGPRTAKNIQYF. As DNA, the CDR3 is TGTGCCAGCCAGGACAGGGGCCCAAGGACCGCCAAAAACATTCAGTACTTC.